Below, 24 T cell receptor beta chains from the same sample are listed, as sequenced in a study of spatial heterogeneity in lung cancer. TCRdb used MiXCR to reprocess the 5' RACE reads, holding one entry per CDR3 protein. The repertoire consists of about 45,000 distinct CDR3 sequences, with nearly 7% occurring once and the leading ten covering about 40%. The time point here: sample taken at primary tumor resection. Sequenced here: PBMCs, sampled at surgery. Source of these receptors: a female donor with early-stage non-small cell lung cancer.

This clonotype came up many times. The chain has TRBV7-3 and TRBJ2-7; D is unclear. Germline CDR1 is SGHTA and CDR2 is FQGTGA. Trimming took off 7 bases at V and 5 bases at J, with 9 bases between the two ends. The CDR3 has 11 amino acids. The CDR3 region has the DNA TGTGCCAGCACCCCTAAAGACGAGCAGTACTTC. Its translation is CASTPKDEQYF.

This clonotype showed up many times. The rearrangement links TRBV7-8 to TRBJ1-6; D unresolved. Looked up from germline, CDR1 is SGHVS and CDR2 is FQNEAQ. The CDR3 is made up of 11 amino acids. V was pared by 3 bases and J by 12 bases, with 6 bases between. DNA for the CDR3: TGTGCCAGCAGCTTGCCGGGACCCCTCCACTTT. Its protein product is CASSLPGPLHF.

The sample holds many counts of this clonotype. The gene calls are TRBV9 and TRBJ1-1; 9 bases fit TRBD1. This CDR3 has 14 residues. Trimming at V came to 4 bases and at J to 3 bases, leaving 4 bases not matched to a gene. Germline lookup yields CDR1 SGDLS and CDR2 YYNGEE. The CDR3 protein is CASSPRTGDTEAFF. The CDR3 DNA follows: TGTGCCAGCAGCCCTCGGACAGGGGACACTGAAGCTTTCTTT.

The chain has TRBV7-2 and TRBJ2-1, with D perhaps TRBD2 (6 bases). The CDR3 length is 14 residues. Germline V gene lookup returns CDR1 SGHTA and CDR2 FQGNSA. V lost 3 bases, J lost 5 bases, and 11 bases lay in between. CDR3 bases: TGTGCCAGCAGCTTGCGGTGGGAGGACAATGAGCAGTTCTTC. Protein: CASSLRWEDNEQFF.

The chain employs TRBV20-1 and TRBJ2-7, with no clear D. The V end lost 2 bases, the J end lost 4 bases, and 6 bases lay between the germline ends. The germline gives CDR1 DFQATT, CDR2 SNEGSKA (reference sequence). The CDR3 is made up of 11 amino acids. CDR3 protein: CSARYLYEQYF. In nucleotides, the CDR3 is TGCAGTGCTAGATATCTTTACGAGCAGTACTTC.

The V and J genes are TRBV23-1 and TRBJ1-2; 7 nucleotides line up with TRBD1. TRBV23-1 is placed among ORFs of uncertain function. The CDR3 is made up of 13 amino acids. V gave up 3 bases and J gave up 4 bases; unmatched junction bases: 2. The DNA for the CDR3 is TGCGCCAGCAGTCAGGGACAGAGCTATGGCTACACCTTC. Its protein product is CASSQGQSYGYTF.

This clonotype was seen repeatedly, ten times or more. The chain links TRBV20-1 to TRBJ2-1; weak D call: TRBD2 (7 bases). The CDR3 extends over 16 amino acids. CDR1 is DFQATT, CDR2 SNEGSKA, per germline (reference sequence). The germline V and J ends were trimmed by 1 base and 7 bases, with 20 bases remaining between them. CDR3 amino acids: CSARGGGDLATNEQFF. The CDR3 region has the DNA TGCAGTGCTAGAGGAGGGGGGGACCTGGCCACTAATGAGCAGTTCTTC.

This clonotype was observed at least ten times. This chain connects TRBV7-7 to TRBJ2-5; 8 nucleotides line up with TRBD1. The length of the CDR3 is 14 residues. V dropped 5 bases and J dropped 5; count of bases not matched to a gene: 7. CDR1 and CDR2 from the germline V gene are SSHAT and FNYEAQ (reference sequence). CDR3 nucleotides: TGTGCCAGCAGCCTGACAGGGGCGGGGGAGACCCAGTACTTC. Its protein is CASSLTGAGETQYF.

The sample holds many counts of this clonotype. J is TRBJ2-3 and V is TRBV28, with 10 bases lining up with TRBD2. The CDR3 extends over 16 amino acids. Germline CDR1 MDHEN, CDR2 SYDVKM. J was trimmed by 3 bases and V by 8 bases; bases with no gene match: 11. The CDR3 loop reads CASPKVSGGATDTQYF. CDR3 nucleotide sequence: TGTGCCAGCCCGAAGGTCAGCGGGGGGGCGACAGATACGCAGTATTTT. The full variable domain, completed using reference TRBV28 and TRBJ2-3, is DVKVTQSSRYLVKRTGEKVFLECVQDMDHENMFWYRQDPGLGLRLIYFSYDVKMKEKGDIPEGYSVSREKKERFSLILESASTNQTSMYLCASPKVSGGATDTQYFGPGTRLTVL.

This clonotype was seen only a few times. This chain's CDR3 is CSARDGEGHYGYTF. CDR3 in DNA: TGCAGTGCTAGAGATGGGGAGGGGCACTATGGCTACACCTTC. V is TRBV20-1 and J is TRBJ1-2, with D maybe TRBD1 (5 bases). The germline V and J ends were trimmed by 0 bases and 3 bases, with 11 bases remaining between them. The CDR3 runs to 14 residues. Germline CDR1 reads DFQATT; CDR2 reads SNEGSKA (reference sequence).

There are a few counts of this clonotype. The CDR3 is CASSLWGSGEQYF. The DNA of the CDR3 is TGTGCCAGCAGCTTATGGGGATCGGGGGAGCAGTACTTC. This chain links TRBV7-2 with TRBJ2-7; tentative D call: TRBD2 (5 bases). The CDR3 length is 13 residues. In germline, CDR1 is SGHTA, CDR2 FQGNSA. Trimming pared 2 bases from V and 7 bases from J, leaving 12 bases between.

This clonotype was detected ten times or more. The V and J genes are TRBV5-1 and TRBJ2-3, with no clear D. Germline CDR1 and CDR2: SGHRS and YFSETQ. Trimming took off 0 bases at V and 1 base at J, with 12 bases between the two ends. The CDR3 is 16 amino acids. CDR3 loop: CASSLGVSPGTDTQYF. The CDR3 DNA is TGCGCCAGCAGCTTGGGCGTCAGCCCTGGCACAGATACGCAGTATTTT. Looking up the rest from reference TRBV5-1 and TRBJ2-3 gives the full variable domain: KAGVTQTPRYLIKTRGQQVTLSCSPISGHRSVSWYQQTPGQGLQFLFEYFSETQRNKGNFPGRFSGRQFSNSRSEMNVSTLELGDSALYLCASSLGVSPGTDTQYFGPGTRLTVL.

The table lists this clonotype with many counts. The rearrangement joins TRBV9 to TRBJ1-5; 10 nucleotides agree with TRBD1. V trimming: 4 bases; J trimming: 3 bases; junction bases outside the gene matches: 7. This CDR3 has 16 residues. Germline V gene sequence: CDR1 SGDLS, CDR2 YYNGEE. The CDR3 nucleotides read TGTGCCAGCAGCACCCCGGGACAGGGGACCAATCAGCCCCAGCATTTT. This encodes CASSTPGQGTNQPQHF.

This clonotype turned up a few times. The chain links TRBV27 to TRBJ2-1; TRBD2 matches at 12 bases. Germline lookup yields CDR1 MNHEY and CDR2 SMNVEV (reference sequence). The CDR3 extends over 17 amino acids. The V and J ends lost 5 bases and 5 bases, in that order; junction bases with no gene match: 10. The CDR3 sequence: CASSTRLAGGPNNEQFF. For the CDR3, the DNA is TGTGCCAGCAGTACACGCCTAGCGGGGGGGCCTAACAATGAGCAGTTCTTC.

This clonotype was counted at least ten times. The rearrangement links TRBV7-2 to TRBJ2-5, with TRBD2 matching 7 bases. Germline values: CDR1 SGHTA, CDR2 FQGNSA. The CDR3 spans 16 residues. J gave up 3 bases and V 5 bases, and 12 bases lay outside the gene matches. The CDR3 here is CASSNQPGLQKETQYF. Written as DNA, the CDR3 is TGTGCCAGCAGCAACCAACCGGGACTACAGAAAGAGACCCAGTACTTC.

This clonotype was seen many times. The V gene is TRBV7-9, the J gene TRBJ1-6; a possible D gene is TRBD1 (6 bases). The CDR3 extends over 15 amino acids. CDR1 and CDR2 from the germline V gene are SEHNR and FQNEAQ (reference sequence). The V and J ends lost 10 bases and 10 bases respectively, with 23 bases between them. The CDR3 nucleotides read TGTGCCACCCAGCTTCAGGAGGGGGGGCGGTCACCCCTCCACTTT. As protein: CATQLQEGGRSPLHF.

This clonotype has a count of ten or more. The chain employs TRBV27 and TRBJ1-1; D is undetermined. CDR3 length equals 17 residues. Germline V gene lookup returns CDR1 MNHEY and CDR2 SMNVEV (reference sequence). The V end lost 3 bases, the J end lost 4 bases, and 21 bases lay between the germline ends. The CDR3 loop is CASSFLGYSGRGTEAFF. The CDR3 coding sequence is TGTGCCAGCAGTTTTCTCGGATATTCAGGTCGGGGCACTGAAGCTTTCTTT.

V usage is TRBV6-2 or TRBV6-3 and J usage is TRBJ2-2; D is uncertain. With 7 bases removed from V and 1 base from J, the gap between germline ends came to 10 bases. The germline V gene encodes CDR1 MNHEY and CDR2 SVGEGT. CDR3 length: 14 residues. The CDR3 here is CASTRTVNTGELFF. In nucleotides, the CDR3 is TGTGCCAGCACCCGGACCGTGAACACCGGGGAGCTGTTTTTT.

The CDR3 coding sequence is TGCGCCAGCAGCCAAGAGTTCGGCGGGAGCTCCTACGAGCAGTACTTC. Amino acids: CASSQEFGGSSYEQYF. The chain joins TRBV4-3 to TRBJ2-7; 7 bases fit TRBD2. Germline-derived CDR1 and CDR2 are LGHNA and YSLEER. This CDR3 comprises 16 residues. J was trimmed by 0 bases and V by 0 bases; bases with no gene match: 5.

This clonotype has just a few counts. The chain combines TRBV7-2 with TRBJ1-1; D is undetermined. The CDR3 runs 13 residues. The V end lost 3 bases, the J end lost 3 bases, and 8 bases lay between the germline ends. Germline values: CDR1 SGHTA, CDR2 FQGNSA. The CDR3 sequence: CASSFRRDTEAFF. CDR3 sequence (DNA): TGTGCCAGCAGCTTCCGCAGAGACACTGAAGCTTTCTTT.

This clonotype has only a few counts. The CDR3 here is CASSPRGGVGNEKLFF. The CDR3 DNA reads TGCGCCAGCAGCCCCCGGGGGGGCGTGGGTAATGAAAAACTGTTTTTT. The V gene is TRBV4-1, the J gene TRBJ1-4; possible D gene TRBD1, 6 bases. The V gene's germline CDR1 is MGHRA and CDR2 YSYEKL. The V and J ends lost 4 bases and 4 bases respectively, with 16 bases between them. The CDR3 is 16 residues long.

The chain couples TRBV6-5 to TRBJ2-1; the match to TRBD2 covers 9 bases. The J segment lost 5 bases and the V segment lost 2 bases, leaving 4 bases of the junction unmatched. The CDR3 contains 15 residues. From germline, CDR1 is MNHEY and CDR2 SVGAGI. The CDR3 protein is CASSYAGGNHNEQFF. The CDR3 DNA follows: TGTGCCAGCAGTTACGCGGGGGGGAATCACAATGAGCAGTTCTTC.

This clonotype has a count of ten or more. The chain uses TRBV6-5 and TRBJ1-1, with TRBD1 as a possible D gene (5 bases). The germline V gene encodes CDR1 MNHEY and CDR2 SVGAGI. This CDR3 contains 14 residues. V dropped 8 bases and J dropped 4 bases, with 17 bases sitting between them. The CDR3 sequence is CASLTQPQGTEAFF. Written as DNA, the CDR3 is TGTGCCAGCCTAACACAACCCCAGGGCACTGAAGCTTTCTTT.

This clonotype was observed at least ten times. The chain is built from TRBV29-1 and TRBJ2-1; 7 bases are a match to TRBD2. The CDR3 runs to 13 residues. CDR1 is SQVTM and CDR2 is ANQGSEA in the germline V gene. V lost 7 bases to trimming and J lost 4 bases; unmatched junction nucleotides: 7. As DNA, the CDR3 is TGCAGCGGTCGCACGGGGGGATACAATGAGCAGTTCTTC. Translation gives CSGRTGGYNEQFF.